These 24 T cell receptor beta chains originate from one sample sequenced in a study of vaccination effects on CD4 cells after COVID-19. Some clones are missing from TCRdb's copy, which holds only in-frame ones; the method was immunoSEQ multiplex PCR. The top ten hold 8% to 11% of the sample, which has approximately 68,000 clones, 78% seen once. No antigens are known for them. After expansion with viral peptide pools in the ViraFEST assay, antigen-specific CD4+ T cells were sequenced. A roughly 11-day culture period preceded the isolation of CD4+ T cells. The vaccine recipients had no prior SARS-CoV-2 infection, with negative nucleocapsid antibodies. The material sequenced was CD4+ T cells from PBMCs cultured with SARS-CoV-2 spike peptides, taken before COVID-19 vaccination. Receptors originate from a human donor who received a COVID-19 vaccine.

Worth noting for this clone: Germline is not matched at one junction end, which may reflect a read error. The CDR3 spells CASSEEDRGLHRGGYTF. CDR3 nucleotides: TGTGCCAGCAGCGAAGAGGACAGGGGCCTCCATCGTGGTGGCTACACCTTC. This chain joins TRBV2 and TRBJ1-2; TRBD1 agrees at 9 bases. The CDR3 extends over 17 amino acids. Germline V CDR1 and CDR2: SNHLY, FYNNEI.

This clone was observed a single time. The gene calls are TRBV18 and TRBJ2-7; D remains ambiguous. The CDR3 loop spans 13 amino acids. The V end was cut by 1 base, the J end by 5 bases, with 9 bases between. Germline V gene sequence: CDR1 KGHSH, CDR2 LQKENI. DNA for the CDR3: TGTGCCAGCTCACCACAGGGTACACACGAGCAGTACGTC. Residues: CASSPQGTHEQYV.

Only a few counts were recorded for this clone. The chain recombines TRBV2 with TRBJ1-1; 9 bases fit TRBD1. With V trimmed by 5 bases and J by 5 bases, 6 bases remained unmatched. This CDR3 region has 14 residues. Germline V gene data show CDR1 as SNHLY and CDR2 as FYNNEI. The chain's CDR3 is CASSSTGGRTEAFF. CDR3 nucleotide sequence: TGTGCCAGCAGTTCAACAGGGGGCAGGACTGAAGCTTTCTTT. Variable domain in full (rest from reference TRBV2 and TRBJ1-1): EPEVTQTPSHQVTQMGQEVILRCVPISNHLYFYWYRQILGQKVEFLVSFYNNEISEKSEIFDDQFSVERPDGSNFTLKIRSTKLEDSAMYFCASSSTGGRTEAFFGQGTRLTVV.

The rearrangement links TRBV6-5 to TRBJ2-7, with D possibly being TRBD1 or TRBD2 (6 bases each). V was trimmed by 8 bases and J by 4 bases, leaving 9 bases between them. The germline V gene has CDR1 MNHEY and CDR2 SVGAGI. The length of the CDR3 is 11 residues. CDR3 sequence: CASGGGYEQYV. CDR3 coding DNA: TGTGCCAGCGGAGGGGGTTACGAGCAGTACGTC.

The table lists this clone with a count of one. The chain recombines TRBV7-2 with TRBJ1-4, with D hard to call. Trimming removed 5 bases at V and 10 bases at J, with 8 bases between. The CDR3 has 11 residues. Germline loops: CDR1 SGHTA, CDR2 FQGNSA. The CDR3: CASSAETKLFF. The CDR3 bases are TGTGCCAGCAGCGCGGAGACAAAACTGTTTTTT.

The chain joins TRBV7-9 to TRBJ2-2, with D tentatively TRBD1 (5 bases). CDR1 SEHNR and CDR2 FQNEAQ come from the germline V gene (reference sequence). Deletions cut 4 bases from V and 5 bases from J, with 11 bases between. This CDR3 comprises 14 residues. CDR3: CASSSQGFTGELFF. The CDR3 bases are TGTGCCAGCAGCTCTCAGGGTTTTACCGGGGAGCTGTTTTTT.

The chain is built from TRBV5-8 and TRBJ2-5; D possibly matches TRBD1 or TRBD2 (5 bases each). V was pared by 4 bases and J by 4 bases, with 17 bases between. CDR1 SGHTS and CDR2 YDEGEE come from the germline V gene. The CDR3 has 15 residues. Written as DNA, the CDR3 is TGTGCCAGCAGCCAAAAAGGGACGGTTGTAGAGACCCAGTACTTC. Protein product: CASSQKGTVVETQYF.

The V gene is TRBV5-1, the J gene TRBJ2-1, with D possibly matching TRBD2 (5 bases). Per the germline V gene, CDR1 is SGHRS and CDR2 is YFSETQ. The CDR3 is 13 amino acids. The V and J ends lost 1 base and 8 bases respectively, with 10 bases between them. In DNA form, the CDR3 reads TGCGCCAGCAGCTTGTTCGGGATAGATGAGCAGTTCTTC. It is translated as CASSLFGIDEQFF.

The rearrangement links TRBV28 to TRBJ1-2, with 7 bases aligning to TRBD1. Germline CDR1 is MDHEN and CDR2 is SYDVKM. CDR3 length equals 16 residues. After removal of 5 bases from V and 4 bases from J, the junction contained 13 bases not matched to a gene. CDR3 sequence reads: CASSEHLGGQSYGYTF. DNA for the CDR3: TGTGCCAGCAGTGAACATCTAGGGGGACAGAGCTATGGCTACACCTTC.

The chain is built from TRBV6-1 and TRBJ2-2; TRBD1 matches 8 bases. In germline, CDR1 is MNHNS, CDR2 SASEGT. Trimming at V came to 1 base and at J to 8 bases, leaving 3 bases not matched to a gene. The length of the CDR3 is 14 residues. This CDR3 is CASSEGTGRGELFF. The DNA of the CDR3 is TGTGCCAGCAGTGAAGGGACAGGGAGAGGGGAGCTGTTTTTT.

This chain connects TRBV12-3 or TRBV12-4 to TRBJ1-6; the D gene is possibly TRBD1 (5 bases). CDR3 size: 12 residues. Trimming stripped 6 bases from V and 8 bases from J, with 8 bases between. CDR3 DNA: TGTGCCAGCAGCCCAGGGTATTCACCCCTCCACTTT. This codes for CASSPGYSPLHF.

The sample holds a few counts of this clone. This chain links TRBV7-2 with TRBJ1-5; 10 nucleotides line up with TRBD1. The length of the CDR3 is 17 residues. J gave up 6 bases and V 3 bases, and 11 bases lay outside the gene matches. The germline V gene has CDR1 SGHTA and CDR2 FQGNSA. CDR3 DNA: TGTGCCAGCAGCTTGCGCGGGACAGGGGATTCGGGTCAGCCCCAGCATTTT. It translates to CASSLRGTGDSGQPQHF.

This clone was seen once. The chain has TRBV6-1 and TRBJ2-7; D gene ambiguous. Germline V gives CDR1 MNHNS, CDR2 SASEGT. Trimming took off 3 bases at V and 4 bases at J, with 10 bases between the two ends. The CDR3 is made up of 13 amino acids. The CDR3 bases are TGTGCCAGCAGTGAGGGGAACCCGTACGAGCAGTACGTC. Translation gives CASSEGNPYEQYV.

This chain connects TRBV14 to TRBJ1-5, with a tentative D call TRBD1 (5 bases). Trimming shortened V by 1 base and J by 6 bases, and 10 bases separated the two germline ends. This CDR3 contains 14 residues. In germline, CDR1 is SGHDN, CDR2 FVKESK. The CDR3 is CASSQGGVGQPQHF. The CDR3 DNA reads TGTGCCAGCAGCCAAGGGGGGGTTGGTCAGCCCCAGCATTTT.

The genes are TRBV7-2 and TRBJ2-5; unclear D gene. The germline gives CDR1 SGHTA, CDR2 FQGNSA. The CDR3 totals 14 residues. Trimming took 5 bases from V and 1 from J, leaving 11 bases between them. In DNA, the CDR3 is TGTGCCAGCAGCCTCGTGGGCCTCCAAGAGACCCAGTACTTC. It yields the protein CASSLVGLQETQYF. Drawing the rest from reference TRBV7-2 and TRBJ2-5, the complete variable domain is GAGVSQSPSNKVTEKGKDVELRCDPISGHTALYWYRQSLGQGLEFLIYFQGNSAPDKSGLPSDRFSAERTGGSVSTLTIQRTQQEDSAVYLCASSLVGLQETQYFGPGTRLLVL.

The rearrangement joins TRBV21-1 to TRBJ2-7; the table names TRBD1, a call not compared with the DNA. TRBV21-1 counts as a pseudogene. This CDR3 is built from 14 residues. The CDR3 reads CASSPGQGSYEQYV. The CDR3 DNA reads TGTGCCAGCAGTCCGGGACAGGGCTCCTACGAGCAGTACGTC.

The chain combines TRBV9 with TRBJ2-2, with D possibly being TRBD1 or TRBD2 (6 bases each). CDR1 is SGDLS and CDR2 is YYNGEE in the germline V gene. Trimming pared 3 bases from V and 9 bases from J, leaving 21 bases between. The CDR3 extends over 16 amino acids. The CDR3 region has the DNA TGTGCCAGCAGCGAAACCGGGACACGGGGGCCCCGGGAGCTGTTTTTT. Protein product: CASSETGTRGPRELFF. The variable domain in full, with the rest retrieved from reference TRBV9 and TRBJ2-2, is DSGVTQTPKHLITATGQRVTLRCSPRSGDLSVYWYQQSLDQGLQFLIQYYNGEERAKGNILERFSAQQFPDLHSELNLSSLELGDSALYFCASSETGTRGPRELFFGEGSRLTVL.

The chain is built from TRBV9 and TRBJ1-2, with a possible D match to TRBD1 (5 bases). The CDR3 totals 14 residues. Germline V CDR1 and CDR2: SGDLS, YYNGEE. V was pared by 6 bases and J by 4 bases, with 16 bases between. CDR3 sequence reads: CASTVGEGLYGYTF. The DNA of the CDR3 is TGTGCCAGCACCGTGGGGGAGGGGCTCTATGGCTACACCTTC.

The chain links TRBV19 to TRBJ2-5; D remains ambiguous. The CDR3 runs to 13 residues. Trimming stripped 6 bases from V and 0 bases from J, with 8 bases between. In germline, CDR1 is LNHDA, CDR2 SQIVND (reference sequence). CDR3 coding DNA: TGTGCCAGTAGCCGCAGGAACCAAGAGACCCAGTACTTC. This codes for CASSRRNQETQYF.

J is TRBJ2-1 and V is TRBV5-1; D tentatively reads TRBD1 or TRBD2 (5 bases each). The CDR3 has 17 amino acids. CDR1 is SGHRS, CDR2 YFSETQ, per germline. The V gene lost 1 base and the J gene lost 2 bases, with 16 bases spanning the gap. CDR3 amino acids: CASSLSWTGRTYNEQFF. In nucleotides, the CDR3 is TGCGCCAGCAGCTTGTCCTGGACGGGACGGACCTACAATGAGCAGTTCTTC. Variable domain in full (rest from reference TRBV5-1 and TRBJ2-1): KAGVTQTPRYLIKTRGQQVTLSCSPISGHRSVSWYQQTPGQGLQFLFEYFSETQRNKGNFPGRFSGRQFSNSRSEMNVSTLELGDSALYLCASSLSWTGRTYNEQFFGPGTRLTVL.

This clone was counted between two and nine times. The CDR3 DNA follows: TGTGCCACCCTTTCCGGGGCCAACGTCCTGACTTTC. As protein: CATLSGANVLTF. This chain joins TRBV6-4 and TRBJ2-6; no clear D gene. The germline CDR1 and CDR2 sequences are MRHNA and SNTAGT. CDR3 length equals 12 residues. Trimming removed 10 bases from V and 4 bases from J, with 8 bases in between.

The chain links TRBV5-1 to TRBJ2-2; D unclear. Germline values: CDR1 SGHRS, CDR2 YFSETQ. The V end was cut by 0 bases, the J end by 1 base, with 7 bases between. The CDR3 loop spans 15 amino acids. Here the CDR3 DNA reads TGCGCCAGCAGCTTGGGGGAATGGAACACCGGGGAGCTGTTTTTT. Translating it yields CASSLGEWNTGELFF.

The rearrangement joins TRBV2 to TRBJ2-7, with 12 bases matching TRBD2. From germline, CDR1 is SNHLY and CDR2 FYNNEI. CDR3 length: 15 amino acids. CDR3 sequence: CTSSRTSGGPLEQYV. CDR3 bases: TGTACCAGCAGCAGAACTAGCGGGGGGCCCCTCGAGCAGTACGTC.

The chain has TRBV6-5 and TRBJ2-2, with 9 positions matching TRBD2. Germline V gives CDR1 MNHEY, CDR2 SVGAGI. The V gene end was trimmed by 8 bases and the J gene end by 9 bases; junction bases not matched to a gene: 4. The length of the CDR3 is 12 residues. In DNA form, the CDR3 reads TGTGCCAGCGGACTAGCGCTACGGGAGCTGTTTTTT. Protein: CASGLALRELFF.